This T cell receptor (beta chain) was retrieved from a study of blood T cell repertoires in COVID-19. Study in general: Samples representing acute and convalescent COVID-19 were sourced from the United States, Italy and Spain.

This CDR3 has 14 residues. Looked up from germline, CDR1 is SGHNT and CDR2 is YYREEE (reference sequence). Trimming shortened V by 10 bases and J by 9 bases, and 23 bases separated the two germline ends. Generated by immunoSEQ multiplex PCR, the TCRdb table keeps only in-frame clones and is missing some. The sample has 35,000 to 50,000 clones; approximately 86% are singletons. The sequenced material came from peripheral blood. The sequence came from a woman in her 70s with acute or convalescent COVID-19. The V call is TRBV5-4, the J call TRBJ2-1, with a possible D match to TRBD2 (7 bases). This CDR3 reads CAAGGLPPSTEQFF. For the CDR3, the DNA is TGTGCCGCCGGGGGGCTTCCGCCTTCCACTGAGCAGTTCTTC.